Listed below are T cell receptor beta chains from one sample, sequenced in a study of T cell responses to AZD1222 COVID-19 vaccine. The data were produced by immunoSEQ multiplex PCR, yet TCRdb's version contains in-frame clones alone and is incomplete. The profile shows 90,000 to 110,000 clones, more than 75% of them singletons. The sample here was peripheral blood, taken on day 0 of AZD1222 vaccination. All receptors come from an adult in good health. Both conserved end residues are part of each CDR3. The D gene is left open where the match is weak. Part of the rows lack a size; the others show once, few, many or a class for expanded clones.

D,V,size,J,DNA,CDR3
TRBD1,TRBV2,NA,TRBJ2-5,TGTGCCAGCATCCTGCAGGGGGCTCAAGAGACCCAGTACTTC,CASILQGAQETQYF
TRBD2,TRBV10-3,NA,TRBJ2-7,TGTGCCATCAGTGACATAGCCGGGAGGAACTACGAGCAGTACTTC,CAISDIAGRNYEQYF
NA,TRBV7-9,NA,TRBJ2-1,TGTGCCAGCAGCTCTCTGGGGGATTACAATGAGCAGTTCTTC,CASSSLGDYNEQFF
NA,TRBV25-1,NA,TRBJ2-2,TGTGCCAGCAGCCTAAGTCGGACCGGGGAGCTGTTTTTT,CASSLSRTGELFF
NA,TRBV4-2,NA,TRBJ2-1,TGTGCCAGCAGCCAAGGATTGGTAGCGGCAGGCCATGAGCAGTTCTTC,CASSQGLVAAGHEQFF
NA,TRBV9,few,TRBJ1-3,TGTGCCAGCAGCGCGGACACCTCTGGAAACACCATATATTTT,CASSADTSGNTIYF
NA,TRBV2,NA,TRBJ1-5,TGTGCCAGCAGTGAAAACAGATATCAGCCCCAGCATTTT,CASSENRYQPQHF
TRBD2,TRBV6-2/TRBV6-3,NA,TRBJ2-7,TGTGCCAGCAGTTGGAATGGCCTAGCGGGAGACGAGCAGTACTTC,CASSWNGLAGDEQYF
TRBD2,TRBV14,NA,TRBJ2-7,TGTGCCAGCAGGAATAGCGGGAGCTCCTACGAGCAGTACTTC,CASRNSGSSYEQYF
NA,TRBV12-3/TRBV12-4,NA,TRBJ1-1,TGTGCCAGCAGTTTACAGGGGTCGACTGAAGCTTTCTTT,CASSLQGSTEAFF
NA,TRBV19,NA,TRBJ1-5,TGTGCCAGTAGTATATTGCAGGGCGGCCAGCCCCAGCATTTT,CASSILQGGQPQHF
NA,TRBV18,NA,TRBJ2-7,TGTGCCAGCTCAACAGGGACCGGGATCTCCTACGAGCAGTACTTC,CASSTGTGISYEQYF